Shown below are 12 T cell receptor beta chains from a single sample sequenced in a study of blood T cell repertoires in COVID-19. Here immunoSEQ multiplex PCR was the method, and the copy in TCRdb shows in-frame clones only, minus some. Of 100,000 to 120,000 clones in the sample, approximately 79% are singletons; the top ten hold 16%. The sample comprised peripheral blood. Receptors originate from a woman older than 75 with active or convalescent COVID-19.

CDR3 coding DNA: TGCGCCAGCAGCCACCGACTAACTAGCGGGAGTCCAGATACGCAGTATTTT. Translated, it gives CASSHRLTSGSPDTQYF. This sequence joins TRBV4-1 and TRBJ2-3, with 11 bases aligning to TRBD2. In germline, CDR1 is MGHRA, CDR2 YSYEKL. V shed 3 bases and J 4 bases; nucleotides not matched to a gene: 9. This CDR3 contains 17 residues.

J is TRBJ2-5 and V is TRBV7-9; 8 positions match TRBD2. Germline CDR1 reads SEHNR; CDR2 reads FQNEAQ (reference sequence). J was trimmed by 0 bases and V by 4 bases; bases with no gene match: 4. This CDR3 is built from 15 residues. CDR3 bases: TGTGCCAGCAGCTCCGGGAGGGCAAACCAAGAGACCCAGTACTTC. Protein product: CASSSGRANQETQYF.

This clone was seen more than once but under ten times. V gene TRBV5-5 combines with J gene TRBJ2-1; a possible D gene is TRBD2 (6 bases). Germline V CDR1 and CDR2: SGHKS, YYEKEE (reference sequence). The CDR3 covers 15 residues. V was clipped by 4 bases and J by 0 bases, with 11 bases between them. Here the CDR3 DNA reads TGTGCCAGCAGCCCAGGGACTGACTCCTACAATGAGCAGTTCTTC. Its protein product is CASSPGTDSYNEQFF.

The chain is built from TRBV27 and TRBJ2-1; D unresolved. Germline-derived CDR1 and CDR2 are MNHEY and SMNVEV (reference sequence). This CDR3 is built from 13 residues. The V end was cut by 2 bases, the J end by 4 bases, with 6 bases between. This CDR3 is CASSLGQYNEQFF. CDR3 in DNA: TGTGCCAGCAGTTTAGGCCAATACAATGAGCAGTTCTTC.

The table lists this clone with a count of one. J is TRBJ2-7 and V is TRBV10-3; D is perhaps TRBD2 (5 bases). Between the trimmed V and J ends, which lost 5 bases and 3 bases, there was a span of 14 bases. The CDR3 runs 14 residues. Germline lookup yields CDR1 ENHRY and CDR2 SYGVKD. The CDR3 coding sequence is TGTGCCATCAGTTTCGACTACATCCTCTACGAGCAGTACTTC. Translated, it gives CAISFDYILYEQYF.

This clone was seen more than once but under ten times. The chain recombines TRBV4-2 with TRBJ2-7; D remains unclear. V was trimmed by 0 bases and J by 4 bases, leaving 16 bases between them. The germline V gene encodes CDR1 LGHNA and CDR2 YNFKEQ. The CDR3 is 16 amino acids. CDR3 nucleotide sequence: TGTGCCAGCAGCCAAGATCGCCTAGTCCTCTATTACGAGCAGTACTTC. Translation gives CASSQDRLVLYYEQYF.

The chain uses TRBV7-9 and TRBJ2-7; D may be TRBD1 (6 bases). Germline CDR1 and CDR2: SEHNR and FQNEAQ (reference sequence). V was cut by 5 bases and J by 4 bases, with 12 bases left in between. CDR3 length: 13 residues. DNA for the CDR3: TGTGCCAGCAGCCCCCGCGACAGGTACGAGCAGTACTTC. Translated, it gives CASSPRDRYEQYF.

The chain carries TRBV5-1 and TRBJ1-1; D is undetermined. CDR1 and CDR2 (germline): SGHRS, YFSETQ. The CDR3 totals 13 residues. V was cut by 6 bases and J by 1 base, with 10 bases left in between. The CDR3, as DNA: TGCGCCAGCACTAGAGCACCGAACACTGAAGCTTTCTTT. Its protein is CASTRAPNTEAFF.

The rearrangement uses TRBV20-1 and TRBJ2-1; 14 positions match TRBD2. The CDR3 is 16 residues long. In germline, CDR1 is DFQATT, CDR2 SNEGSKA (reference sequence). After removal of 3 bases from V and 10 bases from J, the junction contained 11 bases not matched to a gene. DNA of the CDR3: TGCAGTGCTAGTGACCCGACTAGCGGGAGGGCCGCCGAGCAGTTCTTC. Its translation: CSASDPTSGRAAEQFF.

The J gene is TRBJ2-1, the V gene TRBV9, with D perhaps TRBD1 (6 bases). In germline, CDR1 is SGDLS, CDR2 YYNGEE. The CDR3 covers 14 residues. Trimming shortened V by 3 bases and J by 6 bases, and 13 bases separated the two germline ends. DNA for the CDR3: TGTGCCAGCAGCGCGCTTGGACAGCTCAATGAGCAGTTCTTC. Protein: CASSALGQLNEQFF.

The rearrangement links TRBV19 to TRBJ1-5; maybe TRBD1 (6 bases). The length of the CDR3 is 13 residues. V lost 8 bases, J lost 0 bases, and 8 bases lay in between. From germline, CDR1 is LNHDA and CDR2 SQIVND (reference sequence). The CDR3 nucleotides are TGTGCCAGTCAGACAGGTAGCAATCAGCCCCAGCATTTT. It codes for CASQTGSNQPQHF. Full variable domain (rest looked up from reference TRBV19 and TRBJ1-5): DGGITQSPKYLFRKEGQNVTLSCEQNLNHDAMYWYRQDPGQGLRLIYYSQIVNDFQKGDIAEGYSVSREKKESFPLTVTSAQKNPTAFYLCASQTGSNQPQHFGDGTRLSIL.

Here the CDR3 DNA reads TGCAGCGTTGCGGGGACAGCCGCGGATGAAAAACTGTTTTTT. Its protein product is CSVAGTAADEKLFF. The genes are TRBV29-1 and TRBJ1-4; 7 bases line up with TRBD1. From germline, CDR1 is SQVTM and CDR2 ANQGSEA. Germline trimming cut 4 bases from V and 6 bases from J; bases unmatched to any gene: 8. This CDR3 comprises 14 residues.